The TCR beta chain described here comes from a study of blood T cells in healthy people across ages. This CDR3 contains 12 residues. The germline gives CDR1 MNHEY, CDR2 SMNVEV (reference sequence). V was shortened by 7 bases and J by 4 bases, with 7 bases between the two germline ends. Study conclusions and caveats: Measured against age, TCR beta diversity per million T cells decreased in a roughly linear manner.

This clonotype was detected ten times or more. Its antigen is unknown. Each individual donor underwent a draw of 8 to 10 milliliters of peripheral blood. Total RNA, at least 5.5 micrograms per sample, came from PBMCs. Primed by a sample-barcoded 5' primer and a J-beta primer mix, a second PCR proceeded for roughly 7 to 12 cycles. No fewer than 3 million CDR3-containing paired-end reads came from each sample. Each CDR3 protein gets one entry after TCRdb re-called the 5' RACE reads with MiXCR. The sample contains 1.5 million to 2 million distinct CDR3 sequences, roughly 28% of which appear only once. The chain is built from TRBV27 and TRBJ2-2, with D hard to call. This receptor was taken from a woman younger than 45 in good health. The sample consisted of blood. DNA of the CDR3: TGTGCCAGCAACGGACGCACCGGGGAGCTGTTTTTT. Translated: CASNGRTGELFF.